This TCR beta chain was observed in a study of PD-L1 blockade in urothelial cancer. The V end was cut by 4 bases, the J end by 2 bases, with 13 bases between. This CDR3 spans 15 amino acids. The germline V gene has CDR1 KGHSH and CDR2 LQKENI. Time point in this sample: peripheral blood 6 weeks after treatment start. TCRdb's table, derived via immunoSEQ multiplex PCR, lists solely in-frame clones and lacks some. The sample records 40,000 to 55,000 clones, approximately 90% being singletons. This clone was picked up one time. Source: PBMCs, taken around atezolizumab (anti-PD-L1) treatment. V is TRBV18 and J is TRBJ2-3; D perhaps matches TRBD1 (6 bases). This TCR came from a man aged 55 to 70 with urothelial cancer. As DNA, the CDR3 is TGTGCCAGCTCACACCGGGACAAGGCCACAGATACGCAGTATTTT. Translating it yields CASSHRDKATDTQYF.